This entry is about one TCR beta chain. The method was immunoSEQ multiplex PCR; TCRdb's version includes in-frame clones alone and lacks a portion of them. Of approximately 220,000 clones listed, 80% to 90% are singletons. These data originate in a study of blood T cell repertoires in COVID-19. Source material: peripheral blood. The receptor was isolated from an older woman who had recovered from COVID-19.

CDR3 amino acids: CAWSALVTGLGNTIYF. CDR3 DNA sequence: TGTGCCTGGAGTGCCCTTGTGACAGGGCTAGGAAACACCATATATTTT. V usage is TRBV30 and J usage is TRBJ1-3; 7 bases match TRBD1. The V gene end was trimmed by 1 base and the J gene end by 4 bases; junction bases not matched to a gene: 10. This CDR3 comprises 16 residues. Germline CDR1 reads GTSNPN; CDR2 reads SVGIG (reference sequence).